These 8 T cell receptor beta chains came from one sample sequenced in a study of blood T cell repertoires in COVID-19. Profiled with immunoSEQ multiplex PCR; TCRdb holds only in-frame clones, not every one. The sample gives under 80,000 clones, around 79% of which show up once; 11% is in the top ten. The sample was peripheral blood. All receptors come from a man between 50 and 59 years old with acute or convalescent COVID-19.

The rearrangement joins TRBV28 to TRBJ2-1; 8 nucleotides match TRBD2. The CDR3 totals 15 residues. Trimming cost V 2 bases and J 0 bases; bases outside gene matches: 0. The germline gives CDR1 MDHEN, CDR2 SYDVKM. The CDR3 protein is CASSLGTSSYNEQFF. The CDR3 region has the DNA TGTGCCAGCAGTTTAGGGACTAGCTCCTACAATGAGCAGTTCTTC.

This clone was seen only a few times. The chain combines TRBV24-1 with TRBJ2-5, with TRBD1 matching over 10 bases. The ends lost 1 base at V and 4 bases at J; junction bases unmatched: 5. The germline V gene has CDR1 KGHDR and CDR2 SFDVKD. The CDR3 length is 16 residues. The CDR3 spells CATSDLPDRGRETQYF. As DNA, the CDR3 is TGTGCCACCAGTGATTTACCCGACAGGGGGCGAGAGACCCAGTACTTC.

V gene TRBV15 combines with J gene TRBJ1-1, with TRBD1 as a possible D gene (6 bases). The V gene lost 7 bases and the J gene lost 2 bases, with 11 bases spanning the gap. This CDR3 has 13 amino acids. Germline CDR1 is LNHNV and CDR2 is YYDKDF (reference sequence). CDR3 amino acids: CATTLGANTEAFF. In nucleotides, the CDR3 is TGTGCCACCACCCTGGGGGCTAACACTGAAGCTTTCTTT. Supplemented by reference TRBV15 and TRBJ1-1, the full variable domain reads DAMVIQNPRYQVTQFGKPVTLSCSQTLNHNVMYWYQQKSSQAPKLLFHYYDKDFNNEADTPDNFQSRRPNTSFCFLDIRSPGLGDTAMYLCATTLGANTEAFFGQGTRLTVV.

The CDR3 reads CASTSGANTGELFF. The CDR3 DNA follows: TGTGCCAGCACCTCAGGGGCGAACACCGGGGAGCTGTTTTTT. The J gene is TRBJ2-2, the V gene TRBV6-5; D is possibly TRBD1 (6 bases). CDR1 is MNHEY, CDR2 SVGAGI, per germline. The CDR3 has 14 residues. The V gene lost 7 bases and the J gene lost 0 bases, with 9 bases spanning the gap.

This chain uses TRBV14 with TRBJ2-1; 7 bases are a match to TRBD2. Germline CDR1 reads SGHDN; CDR2 reads FVKESK. Trimming took 3 bases from V and 3 from J; bases not matched to a gene: 11. The CDR3 contains 17 residues. Written as DNA, the CDR3 is TGTGCCAGCAGCCATATTATAGCGGGCGGGGTCTACAATGAGCAGTTCTTC. It is translated as CASSHIIAGGVYNEQFF.

This sequence joins TRBV7-6 and TRBJ2-7, with a tentative D call TRBD2 (6 bases). V gave up 1 base and J gave up 3 bases, with 13 bases separating them. The CDR3 loop spans 15 amino acids. The germline V gene encodes CDR1 SGHVS and CDR2 FNYEAQ. The CDR3 nucleotides read TGTGCCAGCAGCTTAGAGCGCGGGACCTACTACGAGCAGTACTTC. Encoded protein: CASSLERGTYYEQYF.

This sequence joins TRBV11-3 and TRBJ2-3, with D tentatively TRBD2 (6 bases). Between the trimmed V and J ends, which lost 5 bases and 4 bases, there was a span of 13 bases. The CDR3 runs 14 residues. Germline CDR1 and CDR2: SGHNT and YENEEA. CDR3 loop: CASSGVGGSDTQYF. CDR3 DNA sequence: TGTGCCAGCAGCGGAGTGGGGGGTTCAGATACGCAGTATTTT.

The V gene is TRBV4-3, the J gene TRBJ1-6; no reliable D call. This CDR3 spans 15 amino acids. Germline CDR1 reads LGHNA; CDR2 reads YSLEER. Trimming left V 0 bases short and J 6 bases short, with 9 bases between. CDR3 protein: CASSQDLSGNSPLHF. The CDR3 DNA follows: TGCGCCAGCAGCCAAGATCTCTCCGGTAATTCACCCCTCCACTTT.